Here is one T cell receptor beta chain with its context. Its target is not known. These data are taken from a study of neoadjuvant anti-PD-1 for oral cavity cancer. About the research overall: Nivolumab at 3 mg/kg was mostly given biweekly, three to four doses, pre-surgery. Study-level results: After neoadjuvant nivolumab, PBMC T cell clonality was significantly higher in non-responders than responders.

Cohort: HPV-negative, locally advanced oral cavity squamous cell carcinoma patients. The CDR3 sequence is 16 residues long. V dropped 2 bases and J dropped 1 base, with 15 bases sitting between them. Per the germline V gene, CDR1 is SGHRS and CDR2 is YFSETQ. Six replicates per PBMC sample, mostly from roughly 450 ng of genomic DNA. Sequencing used immunoSEQ multiplex PCR; TCRdb keeps in-frame clones, though not all of them. The top ten clones hold 2.5% of a sample with 15,000 to 20,000 clones, about 67% of them seen once. The V and J genes are TRBV5-1 and TRBJ1-1, with D possibly matching TRBD1 (5 bases). This sample comprised PBMCs, obtained before nivolumab (anti-PD-1) treatment. The TCR sequence derives from a person aged 40-85 years with oral cavity squamous cell carcinoma. The CDR3 coding sequence is TGCGCCAGCAGCTTAACGGGGGGTCTCGGGAACACTGAAGCTTTCTTT. As protein: CASSLTGGLGNTEAFF.